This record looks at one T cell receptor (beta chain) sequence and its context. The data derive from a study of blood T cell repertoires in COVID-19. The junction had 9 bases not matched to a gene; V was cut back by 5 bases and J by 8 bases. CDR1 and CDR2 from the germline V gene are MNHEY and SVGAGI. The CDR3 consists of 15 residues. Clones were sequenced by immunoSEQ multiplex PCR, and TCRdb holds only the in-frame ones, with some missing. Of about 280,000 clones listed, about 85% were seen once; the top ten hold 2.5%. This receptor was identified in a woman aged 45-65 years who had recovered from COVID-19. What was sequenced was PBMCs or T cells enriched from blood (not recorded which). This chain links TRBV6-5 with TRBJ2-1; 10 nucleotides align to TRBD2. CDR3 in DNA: TGTGCCAGCAGTCACAATAGCGGGAGGATTCATGAGCAGTTCTTC. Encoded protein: CASSHNSGRIHEQFF.